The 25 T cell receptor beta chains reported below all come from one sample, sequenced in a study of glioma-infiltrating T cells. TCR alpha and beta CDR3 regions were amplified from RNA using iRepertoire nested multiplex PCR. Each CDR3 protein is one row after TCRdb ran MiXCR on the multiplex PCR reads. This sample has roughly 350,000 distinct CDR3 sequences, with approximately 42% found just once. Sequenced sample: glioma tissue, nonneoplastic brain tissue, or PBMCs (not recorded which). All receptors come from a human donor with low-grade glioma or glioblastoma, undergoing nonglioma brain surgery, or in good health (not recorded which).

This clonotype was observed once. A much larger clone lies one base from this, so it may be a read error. The CDR3 reads CSASQNYGFTF. The CDR3 nucleotides read TGCAGTGCTAGTCAGAACTATGGCTTCACCTTC. The chain is built from TRBV20-1 and TRBJ1-2; D gene uncertain. Germline values: CDR1 DFQATT, CDR2 SNEGSKA (reference sequence). CDR3 size: 11 residues.

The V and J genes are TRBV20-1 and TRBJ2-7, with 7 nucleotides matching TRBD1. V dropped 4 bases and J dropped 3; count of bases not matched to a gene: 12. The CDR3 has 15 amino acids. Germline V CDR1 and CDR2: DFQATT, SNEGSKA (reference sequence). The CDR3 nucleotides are TGCAGTGCTAAAGGGGGAGCCGGGACAGTCTACGAGCAGTACTTC. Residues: CSAKGGAGTVYEQYF.

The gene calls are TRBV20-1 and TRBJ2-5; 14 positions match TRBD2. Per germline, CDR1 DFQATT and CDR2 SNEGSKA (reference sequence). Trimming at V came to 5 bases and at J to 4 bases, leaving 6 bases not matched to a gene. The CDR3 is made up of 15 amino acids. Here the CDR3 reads CSASGGLAGVETQYF. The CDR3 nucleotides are TGCAGTGCTTCGGGGGGACTAGCGGGAGTAGAGACCCAGTACTTC.

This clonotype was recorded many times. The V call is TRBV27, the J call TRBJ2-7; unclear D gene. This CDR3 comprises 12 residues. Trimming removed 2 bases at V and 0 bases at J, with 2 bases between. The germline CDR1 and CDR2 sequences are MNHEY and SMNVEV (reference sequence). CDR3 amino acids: CASSLLSYEQYF. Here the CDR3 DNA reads TGTGCCAGCAGTTTACTCTCCTACGAGCAGTACTTC.

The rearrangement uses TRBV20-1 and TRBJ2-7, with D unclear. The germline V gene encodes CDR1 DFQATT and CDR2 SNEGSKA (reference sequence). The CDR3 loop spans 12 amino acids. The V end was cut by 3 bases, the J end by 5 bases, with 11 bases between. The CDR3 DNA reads TGCAGTGCTAGTTTGGAGCCCCACGAGCAGTACTTC. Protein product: CSASLEPHEQYF.

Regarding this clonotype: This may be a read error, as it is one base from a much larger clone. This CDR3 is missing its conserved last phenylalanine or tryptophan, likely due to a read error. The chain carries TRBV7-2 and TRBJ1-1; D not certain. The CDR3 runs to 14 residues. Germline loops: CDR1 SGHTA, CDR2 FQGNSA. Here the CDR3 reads CASSQDYASTEAFS. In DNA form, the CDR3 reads TGCGCCAGCAGCCAAGATTACGCTAGCACTGAAGCTTTCTCT.

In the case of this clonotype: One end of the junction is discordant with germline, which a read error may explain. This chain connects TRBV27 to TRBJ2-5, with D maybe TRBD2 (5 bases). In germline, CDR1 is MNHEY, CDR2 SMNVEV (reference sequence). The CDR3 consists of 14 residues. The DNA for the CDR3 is TGTGCCAGCAGTTTTGGTGGGAGCGGTGAGACCAAGTACTTC. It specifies CASSFGGSGETKYF.

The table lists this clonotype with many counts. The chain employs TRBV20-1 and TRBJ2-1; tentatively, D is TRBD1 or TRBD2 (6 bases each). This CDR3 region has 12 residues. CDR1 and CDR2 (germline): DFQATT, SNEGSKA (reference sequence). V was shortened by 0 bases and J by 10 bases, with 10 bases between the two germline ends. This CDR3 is CSARDRGGEQFF. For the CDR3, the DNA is TGCAGTGCTAGAGATAGAGGGGGGGAGCAGTTCTTC.

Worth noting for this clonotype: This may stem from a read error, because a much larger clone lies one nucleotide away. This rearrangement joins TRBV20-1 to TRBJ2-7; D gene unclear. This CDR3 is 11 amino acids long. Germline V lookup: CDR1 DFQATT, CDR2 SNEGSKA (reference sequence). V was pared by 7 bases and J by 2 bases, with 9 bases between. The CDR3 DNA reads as TGCAGTGAGGGAAATCCCTACGAGCAGTACTTC. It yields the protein CSEGNPYEQYF.

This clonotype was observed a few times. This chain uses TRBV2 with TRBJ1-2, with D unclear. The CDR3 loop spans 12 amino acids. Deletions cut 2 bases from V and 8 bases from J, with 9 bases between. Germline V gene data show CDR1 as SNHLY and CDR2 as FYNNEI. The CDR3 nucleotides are TGTGCCAGCAGTGAACGGCGACGGGGCTACACCTTC. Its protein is CASSERRRGYTF.

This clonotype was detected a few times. CDR3 bases: TGTGCCAGTAGTATCATGGGGGGGAATGAGCAGTTCTTC. Residues: CASSIMGGNEQFF. This sequence joins TRBV19 and TRBJ2-1; 7 positions agree with TRBD2. CDR3 length: 13 residues. J was trimmed by 7 bases and V by 3 bases; bases with no gene match: 3. CDR1 is LNHDA, CDR2 SQIVND, per germline (reference sequence).

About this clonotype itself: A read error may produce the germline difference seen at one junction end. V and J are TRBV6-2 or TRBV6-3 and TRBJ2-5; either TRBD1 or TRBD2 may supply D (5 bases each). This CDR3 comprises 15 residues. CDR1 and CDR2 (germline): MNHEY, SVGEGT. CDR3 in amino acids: CAISGAGTPGETQYF. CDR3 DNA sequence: TGTGCCATCAGTGGGGCCGGGACCCCGGGAGAGACCCAGTACTTC.

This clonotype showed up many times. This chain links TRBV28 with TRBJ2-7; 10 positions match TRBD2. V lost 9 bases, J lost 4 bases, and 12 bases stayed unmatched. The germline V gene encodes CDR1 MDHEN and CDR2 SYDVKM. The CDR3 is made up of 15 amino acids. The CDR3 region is CASPGGASGSYEQYF. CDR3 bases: TGTGCCAGTCCCGGTGGAGCTAGCGGGAGTTACGAGCAGTACTTC.

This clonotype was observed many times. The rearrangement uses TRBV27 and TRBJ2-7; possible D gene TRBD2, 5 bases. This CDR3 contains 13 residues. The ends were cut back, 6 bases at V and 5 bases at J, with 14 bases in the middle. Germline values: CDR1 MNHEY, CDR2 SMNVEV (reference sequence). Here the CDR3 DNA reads TGTGCCAGCAGCCCCACTAGATTCCACGAGCAGTACTTC. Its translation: CASSPTRFHEQYF.

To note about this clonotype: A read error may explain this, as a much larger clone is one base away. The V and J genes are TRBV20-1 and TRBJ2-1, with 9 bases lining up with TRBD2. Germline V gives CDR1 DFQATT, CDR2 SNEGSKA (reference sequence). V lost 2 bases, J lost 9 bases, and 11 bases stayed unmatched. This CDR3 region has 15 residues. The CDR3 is CSARRRASGIIEQFF. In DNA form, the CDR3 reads TGCAGTGCTAGACGTAGGGCTAGCGGGATCATTGAGCAGTTCTTC.

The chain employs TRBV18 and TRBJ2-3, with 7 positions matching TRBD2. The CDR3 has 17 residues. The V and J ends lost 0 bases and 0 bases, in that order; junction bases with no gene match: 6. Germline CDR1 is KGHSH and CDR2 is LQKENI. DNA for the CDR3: TGTGCCAGCTCACCACCGACGGCTAGCGGTAGCACAGATACGCAGTATTTT. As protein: CASSPPTASGSTDTQYF.

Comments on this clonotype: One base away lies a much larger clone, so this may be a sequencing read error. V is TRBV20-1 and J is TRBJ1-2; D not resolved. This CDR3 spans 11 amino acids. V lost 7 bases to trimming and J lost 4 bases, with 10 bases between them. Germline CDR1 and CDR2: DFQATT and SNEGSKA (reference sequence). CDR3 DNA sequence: TGCAGTGGGGCCAAGAGCTATGGCTACACCTTC. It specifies CSGAKSYGYTF.

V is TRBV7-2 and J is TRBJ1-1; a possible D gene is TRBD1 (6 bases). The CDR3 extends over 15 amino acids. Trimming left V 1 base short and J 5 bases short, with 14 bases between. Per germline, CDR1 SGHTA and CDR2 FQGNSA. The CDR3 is CASSLVPGERTEAFF. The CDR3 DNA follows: TGTGCCAGCAGCTTAGTTCCAGGGGAGAGAACTGAAGCTTTCTTT.

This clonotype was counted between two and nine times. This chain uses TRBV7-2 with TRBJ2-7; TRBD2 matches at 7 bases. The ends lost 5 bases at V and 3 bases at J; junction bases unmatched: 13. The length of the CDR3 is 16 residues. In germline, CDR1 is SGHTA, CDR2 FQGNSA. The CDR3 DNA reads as TGTGCCAGCAGCCCCGCAGGCGGGAGCAATATCTACGAGCAGTACTTC. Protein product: CASSPAGGSNIYEQYF.

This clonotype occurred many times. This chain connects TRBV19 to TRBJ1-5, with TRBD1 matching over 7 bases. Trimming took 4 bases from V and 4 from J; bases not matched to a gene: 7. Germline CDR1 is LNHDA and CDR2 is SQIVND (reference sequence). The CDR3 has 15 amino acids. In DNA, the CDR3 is TGTGCCAGTAGTAGACGACAGGGTATGAATCAGCCCCAGCATTTT. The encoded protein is CASSRRQGMNQPQHF.

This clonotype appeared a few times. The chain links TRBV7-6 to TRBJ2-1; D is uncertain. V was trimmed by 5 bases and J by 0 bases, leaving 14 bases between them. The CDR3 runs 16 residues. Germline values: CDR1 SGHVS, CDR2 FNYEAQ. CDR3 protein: CASSASTVGSYNEQFF. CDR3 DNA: TGTGCCAGCAGCGCCTCTACGGTTGGCTCCTACAATGAGCAGTTCTTC.

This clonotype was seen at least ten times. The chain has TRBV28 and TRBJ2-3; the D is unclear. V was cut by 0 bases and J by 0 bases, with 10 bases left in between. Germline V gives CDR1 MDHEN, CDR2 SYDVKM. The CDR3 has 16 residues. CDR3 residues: CASSLWAGTSTDTQYF. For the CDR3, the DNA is TGTGCCAGCAGTTTATGGGCAGGAACTAGCACAGATACGCAGTATTTT.

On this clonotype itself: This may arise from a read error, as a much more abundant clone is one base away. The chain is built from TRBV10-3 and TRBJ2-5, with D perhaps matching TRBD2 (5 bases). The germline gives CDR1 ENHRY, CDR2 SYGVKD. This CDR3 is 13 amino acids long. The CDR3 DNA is TGTGCCATCAGTGTGGACTTTTTAGAGACCCGGTACTTC. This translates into CAISVDFLETRYF.

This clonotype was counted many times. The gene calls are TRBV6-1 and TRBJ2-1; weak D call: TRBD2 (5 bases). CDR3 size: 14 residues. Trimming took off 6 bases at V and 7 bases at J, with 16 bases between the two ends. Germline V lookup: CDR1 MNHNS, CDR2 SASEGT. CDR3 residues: CASSWGGGENEQFF. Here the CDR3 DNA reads TGTGCCAGCAGCTGGGGTGGAGGAGAGAATGAGCAGTTCTTC.

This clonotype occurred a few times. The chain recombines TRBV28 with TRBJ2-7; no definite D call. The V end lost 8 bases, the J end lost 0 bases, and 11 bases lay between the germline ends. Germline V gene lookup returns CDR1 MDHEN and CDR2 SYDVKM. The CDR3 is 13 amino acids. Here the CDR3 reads CASRSFNSYEQYF. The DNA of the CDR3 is TGTGCCAGCCGAAGCTTCAACTCCTACGAGCAGTACTTC.